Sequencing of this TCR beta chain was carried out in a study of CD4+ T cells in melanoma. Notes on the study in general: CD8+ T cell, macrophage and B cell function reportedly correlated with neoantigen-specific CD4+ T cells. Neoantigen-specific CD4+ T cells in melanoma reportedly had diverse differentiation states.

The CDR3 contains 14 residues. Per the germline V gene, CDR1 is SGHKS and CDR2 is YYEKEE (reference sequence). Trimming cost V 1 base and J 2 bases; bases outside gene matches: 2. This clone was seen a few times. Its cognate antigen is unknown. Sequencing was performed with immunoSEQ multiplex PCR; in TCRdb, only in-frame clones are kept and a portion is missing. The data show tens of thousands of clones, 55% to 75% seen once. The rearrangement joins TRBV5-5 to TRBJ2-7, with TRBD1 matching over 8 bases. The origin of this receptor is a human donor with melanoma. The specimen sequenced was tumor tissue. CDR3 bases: TGTGCCAGCAGCTTGTGGACAGGGACCTACGAGCAGTACTTC. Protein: CASSLWTGTYEQYF.